This T cell receptor (beta chain) was retrieved from a study of shared clonotypes between healthy human individuals. Whole-study findings and limits: Relative to memory subsets, naive subsets generally showed larger estimated richness.

A note on this clone: Its antigen remains unknown.

Genomic DNA of each subset was evenly split across several immunoSEQ plates. Some clones are missing from TCRdb's copy, which holds only in-frame ones; the method was immunoSEQ multiplex PCR. The sample lists approximately 2,000,000 clones, less than 95% seen once, with approximately 0.39% in the top ten. The origin of this receptor is a man younger than 30 in good health. Some clones in this sample may be carry-over from other donors' samples. Sequenced: naive CD4+ T cells from PBMCs. This sample's subset: CD45RA+ positively selected.

The CDR3 DNA reads TGCAGCAAGCGGGAGGGCGGAACAGATACGCAGTATTTT. Protein: CSKREGGTDTQYF. This chain links TRBV29-1 with TRBJ2-3, with 10 bases fitting TRBD2. This CDR3 spans 13 amino acids. With V trimmed by 8 bases and J by 3 bases, 5 bases remained unmatched. Germline V CDR1 and CDR2: SQVTM, ANQGSEA.